This T cell receptor beta chain originates from a study of radiotherapy plus CTLA-4 blockade in lung cancer. Study background: Objective response was observed in over 15% of patients, and disease control in 31%. The study, taken as a whole, reports: Blood saw expansion of tumor-derived TCR clones after radiotherapy plus ipilimumab. Reported findings show early blood T cell clone dynamics, with interferon-beta, best predicted response.

This clone has only one observation. Its matching antigen is unknown. Focal radiation plus CTLA-4 blockade with ipilimumab was given to patients with chemo-refractory metastatic non-small-cell lung cancer. Clones were sequenced by immunoSEQ multiplex PCR, and TCRdb holds only the in-frame ones, with some missing. This table has 95,000 to 150,000 clones, 85% to 90% appearing once. The V gene's germline CDR1 is SNHLY and CDR2 FYNNEI. V shed 7 bases, J shed 5 bases, and the junction held 9 bases outside the gene matches. This CDR3 spans 14 amino acids. This chain joins TRBV2 and TRBJ2-7, with 9 bases fitting TRBD1. This material consisted of peripheral blood, taken from a patient treated with radiotherapy plus ipilimumab. This TCR derives from a human donor with non-small cell lung cancer that progressed on radiotherapy plus ipilimumab. The CDR3 is CASTRQGGSDEQYF. CDR3 sequence (DNA): TGTGCCAGCACCCGACAGGGGGGTTCCGACGAGCAGTACTTC.